These 32 T cell receptor beta chains came from one sample sequenced in a study of control samples from healthy donors and cancer patients. Some clones are missing from TCRdb's copy, which holds only in-frame ones; the method was immunoSEQ multiplex PCR. The sample includes under 140,000 clones, roughly 90% of them seen just once. Specimen: PBMCs. All receptors derive from a woman aged 55-70 years with lung cancer.

The genes are TRBV5-1 and TRBJ2-1; TRBD2 aligns across 11 bases. V trimming: 3 bases; J trimming: 4 bases; junction bases outside the gene matches: 3. The germline V gene has CDR1 SGHRS and CDR2 YFSETQ. The CDR3 spans 15 residues. In DNA form, the CDR3 reads TGCGCCAGCAGCTCTCTAGCGGGAGGTTACAATGAGCAGTTCTTC. This translates into CASSSLAGGYNEQFF.

This rearrangement joins TRBV5-4 to TRBJ2-7, with 8 bases aligning to TRBD2. CDR1 is SGHNT and CDR2 is YYREEE in the germline V gene (reference sequence). The V gene end was trimmed by 4 bases and the J gene end by 4 bases; junction bases not matched to a gene: 13. The CDR3 runs to 16 residues. Here the CDR3 DNA reads TGTGCCAGCAGCACGGGGGGGGGCAGGGGCCAGTACGAGCAGTACTTC. Translation gives CASSTGGGRGQYEQYF.

This chain uses TRBV11-1 with TRBJ1-1, with D possibly TRBD1 on 5 matching bases. This CDR3 is 16 amino acids long. The V end was cut by 3 bases, the J end by 6 bases, with 20 bases between. CDR1 and CDR2 (germline): SGHAT, FQDESV (reference sequence). In nucleotides, the CDR3 is TGTGCCAGCAGCTTGCAGACCGCGGCAGGGAGCCCTGAAGCTTTCTTT. Its translation: CASSLQTAAGSPEAFF.

This chain uses TRBV7-2 with TRBJ2-7; D may be TRBD1 (6 bases). This CDR3 has 14 residues. V lost 1 base and J 6 bases, leaving 13 bases between the germline ends. Germline V gene data show CDR1 as SGHTA and CDR2 as FQGNSA. Here the CDR3 reads CASSLGTDTGEQYF. CDR3 DNA: TGTGCCAGCAGCTTAGGGACAGATACGGGCGAGCAGTACTTC.

The chain links TRBV19 to TRBJ1-4; 8 bases are a match to TRBD1. With V trimmed by 4 bases and J by 2 bases, 9 bases remained unmatched. This CDR3 is 17 amino acids long. Germline V gene data show CDR1 as LNHDA and CDR2 as SQIVND (reference sequence). CDR3 residues: CASSTDRGSGTNEKLFF. CDR3 DNA sequence: TGTGCCAGTAGTACCGACAGGGGTTCAGGGACTAATGAAAAACTGTTTTTT.

DNA for the CDR3: TGTGCCATCAGTGAGACTCAAATTGAAGCTTTCTTT. Amino acids: CAISETQIEAFF. The chain joins TRBV10-3 to TRBJ1-1; D ambiguous. The CDR3 runs 12 residues. V lost 2 bases to trimming and J lost 7 bases, with 8 bases between them. The germline V gene encodes CDR1 ENHRY and CDR2 SYGVKD.

The J gene is TRBJ1-5, the V gene TRBV9; D is uncertain. The length of the CDR3 is 15 residues. Trimming removed 3 bases from V and 3 bases from J, with 13 bases in between. The germline V gene encodes CDR1 SGDLS and CDR2 YYNGEE. As DNA, the CDR3 is TGTGCCAGCAGCGCCGACGGTTATGACAATCAGCCCCAGCATTTT. This gives the protein CASSADGYDNQPQHF.

The V and J genes are TRBV4-1 and TRBJ1-1; D perhaps matches TRBD1 (6 bases). In germline, CDR1 is MGHRA, CDR2 YSYEKL. V dropped 0 bases and J dropped 4 bases, with 18 bases sitting between them. The CDR3 spans 17 residues. CDR3 loop: CASSQDRTVSPGTEAFF. CDR3 in DNA: TGCGCCAGCAGCCAAGATCGGACAGTTAGTCCCGGCACTGAAGCTTTCTTT.

The chain has TRBV5-1 and TRBJ2-5; 13 bases map to TRBD2. CDR3 length: 15 amino acids. CDR1 SGHRS and CDR2 YFSETQ come from the germline V gene. Trimming took 0 bases from V and 4 from J; bases not matched to a gene: 0. CDR3 bases: TGCGCCAGCAGCTTGGGGACTAGCGGGAGAGAGACCCAGTACTTC. Its protein is CASSLGTSGRETQYF. The complete variable domain, with remaining parts taken from reference TRBV5-1 and TRBJ2-5, reads KAGVTQTPRYLIKTRGQQVTLSCSPISGHRSVSWYQQTPGQGLQFLFEYFSETQRNKGNFPGRFSGRQFSNSRSEMNVSTLELGDSALYLCASSLGTSGRETQYFGPGTRLLVL.

The genes are TRBV27 and TRBJ2-1; a possible D gene is TRBD1 (6 bases). Trimming pared 1 base from V and 6 bases from J, leaving 19 bases between. CDR1 and CDR2 from the germline V gene are MNHEY and SMNVEV (reference sequence). The CDR3 spans 17 residues. The CDR3 spells CASSLYLRGSRGNEQFF. The DNA of the CDR3 is TGTGCCAGCAGTTTATATTTAAGGGGGTCAAGGGGCAATGAGCAGTTCTTC.

The chain joins TRBV10-3 to TRBJ2-2; 7 bases align to TRBD2. The V and J ends lost 4 bases and 4 bases, in that order; junction bases with no gene match: 9. The CDR3 loop spans 16 amino acids. Germline V gene lookup returns CDR1 ENHRY and CDR2 SYGVKD. CDR3 in amino acids: CAISVSTSIRTGELFF. The CDR3 DNA is TGTGCCATCAGTGTCTCGACTAGCATCCGCACCGGGGAGCTGTTTTTT.

The chain is built from TRBV4-2 and TRBJ1-2; 8 nucleotides match TRBD1. The CDR3 consists of 15 residues. The germline CDR1 and CDR2 sequences are LGHNA and YNFKEQ. The ends lost 1 base at V and 4 bases at J; junction bases unmatched: 5. In DNA form, the CDR3 reads TGTGCCAGCAGCCAAGGAGGACAGGGCGGCTATGGCTACACCTTC. It specifies CASSQGGQGGYGYTF.

This clone has only a few counts. This chain connects TRBV2 to TRBJ2-1; tentatively, D is TRBD2 (5 bases). CDR3 size: 17 residues. Germline CDR1 reads SNHLY; CDR2 reads FYNNEI. V lost 3 bases to trimming and J lost 0 bases, with 15 bases between them. The CDR3 spells CASSEGSDFYSYNEQFF. Written as DNA, the CDR3 is TGTGCCAGCAGTGAGGGGTCGGACTTTTACTCCTACAATGAGCAGTTCTTC.

The CDR3 spells CASSRILQGKEQYF. The CDR3 DNA is TGTGCCAGCAGCCGAATCCTACAGGGAAAAGAGCAGTACTTC. The chain recombines TRBV13 with TRBJ2-7; D might be TRBD1 (6 bases). The CDR3 sequence is 14 residues long. Trimming took off 5 bases at V and 7 bases at J, with 18 bases between the two ends. Germline V lookup: CDR1 PRHDT, CDR2 FYEKMQ (reference sequence).

Only a few counts were recorded for this clone. The rearrangement links TRBV7-9 to TRBJ1-1, with a possible D match to TRBD1 (5 bases). V was pared by 8 bases and J by 4 bases, with 11 bases between. Germline values: CDR1 SEHNR, CDR2 FQNEAQ (reference sequence). The CDR3 runs 12 residues. CDR3 in DNA: TGTGCCAGCGGCGGCAGGGCCACTGAAGCTTTCTTT. This encodes CASGGRATEAFF.

The rearrangement joins TRBV11-3 to TRBJ2-5; no clear D. Germline values: CDR1 SGHNT, CDR2 YENEEA. The CDR3 totals 14 residues. Trimming shortened V by 5 bases and J by 4 bases, and 14 bases separated the two germline ends. The CDR3 DNA follows: TGTGCCAGCAGCGCCCCGGTAGGGTTAGAGACCCAGTACTTC. Protein: CASSAPVGLETQYF.

The chain couples TRBV6-1 to TRBJ2-3, with 7 bases identical to TRBD1. The germline gives CDR1 MNHNS, CDR2 SASEGT. Trimming took 4 bases from V and 2 from J; bases not matched to a gene: 6. The length of the CDR3 is 15 residues. Written as DNA, the CDR3 is TGTGCCAGCAGTGCTAGACAGGGTATCACAGATACGCAGTATTTT. This gives the protein CASSARQGITDTQYF.

V and J are TRBV19 and TRBJ2-2, with D possibly TRBD2 on 5 matching bases. Germline V gene sequence: CDR1 LNHDA, CDR2 SQIVND (reference sequence). Trimming removed 4 bases from V and 9 bases from J, with 15 bases in between. The length of the CDR3 is 14 residues. CDR3 loop: CASSRTTDSRELFF. Written as DNA, the CDR3 is TGTGCCAGTAGTAGAACAACGGACTCGAGGGAGCTGTTTTTT.

CDR3 in amino acids: CASSRRTGNMETQYF. The DNA of the CDR3 is TGTGCCAGCAGCCGACGGACAGGAAACATGGAGACCCAGTACTTC. This chain joins TRBV5-6 and TRBJ2-5; TRBD1 aligns across 7 bases. Germline values: CDR1 SGHDT, CDR2 YYEEEE. The CDR3 totals 15 residues. Germline trimming cut 4 bases from V and 5 bases from J; bases unmatched to any gene: 11. Based on the CDR3 plus reference TRBV5-6 and TRBJ2-5, the full variable domain is DAGVTQSPTHLIKTRGQQVTLRCSPKSGHDTVSWYQQALGQGPQFIFQYYEEEERQRGNFPDRFSGHQFPNYSSELNVNALLLGDSALYLCASSRRTGNMETQYFGPGTRLLVL.

The gene calls are TRBV6-6 and TRBJ2-7, with D uncertain. The CDR3 has 11 amino acids. The germline V gene encodes CDR1 MNHNY and CDR2 SVGAGI (reference sequence). Trimming removed 4 bases from V and 4 bases from J, with 5 bases in between. CDR3 protein: CASSLNYEQYF. The CDR3 DNA is TGTGCCAGCAGTTTAAATTACGAGCAGTACTTC.

The chain couples TRBV11-3 to TRBJ2-7; possibly TRBD1 or TRBD2 for D (5 bases each). The V end lost 0 bases, the J end lost 7 bases, and 7 bases lay between the germline ends. From germline, CDR1 is SGHNT and CDR2 YENEEA. This CDR3 comprises 12 residues. For the CDR3, the DNA is TGTGCCAGCAGCTTAGATGGGGGAGAGCAGTACTTC. Translating gives CASSLDGGEQYF. The full variable domain, with the rest looked up from reference TRBV11-3 and TRBJ2-7, is EAGVVQSPRYKIIEKKQPVAFWCNPISGHNTLYWYLQNLGQGPELLIRYENEEAVDDSQLPKDRFSAERLKGVDSTLKIQPAELGDSAVYLCASSLDGGEQYFGPGTRLTVT.

CDR3 sequence reads: CASSQGPGTGIYEQYF. CDR3 DNA sequence: TGCGCCAGCAGCCAAGGTCCCGGGACAGGGATCTACGAGCAGTACTTC. J is TRBJ2-7 and V is TRBV4-1; 9 bases are a match to TRBD1. CDR1 is MGHRA and CDR2 is YSYEKL in the germline V gene. V trimming: 1 base; J trimming: 3 bases; junction bases outside the gene matches: 7. CDR3 length equals 16 residues.

The chain joins TRBV3-1 (or the pseudogene TRBV3-2) to TRBJ2-3; weak D call: TRBD2 (6 bases). Germline V lookup: CDR1 LGHDT, CDR2 YNNKEL (reference sequence). The CDR3 covers 15 residues. V was shortened by 2 bases and J by 4 bases, with 13 bases between the two germline ends. CDR3 in DNA: TGTGCCAGCAGCCAAAGTGTGGGGGGTGCAGATACGCAGTATTTT. This gives the protein CASSQSVGGADTQYF.

The gene calls are TRBV7-9 and TRBJ2-1; D remains ambiguous. CDR3 length: 11 amino acids. V lost 2 bases to trimming and J lost 10 bases, with 6 bases between them. Germline CDR1 and CDR2: SEHNR and FQNEAQ (reference sequence). CDR3 DNA sequence: TGTGCCAGCAGCTTATATGAGGAGCAGTTCTTC. Protein product: CASSLYEEQFF.

The chain combines TRBV18 with TRBJ1-5; D is uncertain. V lost 2 bases and J 1 base, leaving 12 bases between the germline ends. Germline loops: CDR1 KGHSH, CDR2 LQKENI. CDR3 size: 16 residues. CDR3 amino acids: CASSPRAGRSNQPQHF. The DNA for the CDR3 is TGTGCCAGCTCACCAAGAGCGGGGAGAAGCAATCAGCCCCAGCATTTT.

The J gene is TRBJ1-2, the V gene TRBV7-3, with D possibly matching TRBD1 (5 bases). Trimming took 5 bases from V and 5 from J, leaving 15 bases between them. The germline CDR1 and CDR2 sequences are SGHTA and FQGTGA. The CDR3 covers 14 residues. The CDR3 nucleotides read TGTGCCAGCAGCCAGTCGGGGGGGAGATATGGCTACACCTTC. It encodes CASSQSGGRYGYTF.

The chain combines TRBV6-5 with TRBJ1-2; 9 bases agree with TRBD1. The CDR3 is made up of 14 amino acids. The V gene's germline CDR1 is MNHEY and CDR2 SVGAGI. V shed 6 bases, J shed 10 bases, and the junction held 12 bases outside the gene matches. The CDR3 region is CASRMSGTGHDYTF. The CDR3 DNA reads as TGTGCCAGCAGAATGTCCGGGACAGGGCATGACTACACCTTC.

The V call is TRBV4-1, the J call TRBJ2-1, with D hard to call. V shed 2 bases and J shed 3 bases, with 8 bases lying between them. The CDR3 totals 14 residues. Germline CDR1 MGHRA, CDR2 YSYEKL. The CDR3 region is CASSQSTGYNEQFF. DNA for the CDR3: TGCGCCAGCAGCCAATCGACCGGCTACAATGAGCAGTTCTTC.

The chain carries TRBV28 and TRBJ1-2, with a possible D match to TRBD1 (5 bases). Trimming cost V 6 bases and J 8 bases, with 16 bases left between them. The CDR3 spans 13 residues. CDR1 is MDHEN and CDR2 is SYDVKM in the germline V gene. This CDR3 is CASRGDSEGGYTF. In DNA, the CDR3 is TGTGCCAGCAGGGGGGACTCCGAGGGAGGCTACACCTTC.

V and J are TRBV12-3 or TRBV12-4 and TRBJ1-2, with TRBD1 identical over 7 bases. There are 13 residues in the CDR3. The junction had 2 bases not matched to a gene; V was cut back by 5 bases and J by 2 bases. In DNA, the CDR3 is TGTGCCAGCAGTCCGACAGGGAACTATGGCTACACCTTC. It encodes CASSPTGNYGYTF.

J is TRBJ1-3 and V is TRBV19; D is uncertain. V lost 3 bases, J lost 9 bases, and 6 bases lay in between. The germline gives CDR1 LNHDA, CDR2 SQIVND (reference sequence). The CDR3 loop spans 11 amino acids. The CDR3 spells CASSITGTIYF. CDR3 in DNA: TGTGCCAGTAGTATTACGGGCACCATATATTTT.

V and J are TRBV13 and TRBJ2-5, with 11 bases lining up with TRBD2. In germline, CDR1 is PRHDT, CDR2 FYEKMQ (reference sequence). The CDR3 is made up of 18 amino acids. With 3 bases clipped from V and 2 bases from J, the junction kept 11 bases outside the gene matches. The CDR3 spells CASSFSLAGDGGQETQYF. DNA for the CDR3: TGTGCCAGCAGCTTCTCACTAGCGGGAGACGGTGGTCAAGAGACCCAGTACTTC.